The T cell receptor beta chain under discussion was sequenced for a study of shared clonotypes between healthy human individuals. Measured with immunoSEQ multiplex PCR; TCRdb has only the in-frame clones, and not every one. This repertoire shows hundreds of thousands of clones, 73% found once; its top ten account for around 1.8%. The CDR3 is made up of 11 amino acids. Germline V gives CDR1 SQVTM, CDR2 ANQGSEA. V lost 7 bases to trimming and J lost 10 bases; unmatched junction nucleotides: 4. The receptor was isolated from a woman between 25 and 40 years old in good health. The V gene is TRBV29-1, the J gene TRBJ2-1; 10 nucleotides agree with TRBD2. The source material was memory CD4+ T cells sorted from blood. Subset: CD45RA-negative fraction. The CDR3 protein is CSDLSGREQFF. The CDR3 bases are TGCAGCGACCTTAGCGGGAGGGAGCAGTTCTTC.